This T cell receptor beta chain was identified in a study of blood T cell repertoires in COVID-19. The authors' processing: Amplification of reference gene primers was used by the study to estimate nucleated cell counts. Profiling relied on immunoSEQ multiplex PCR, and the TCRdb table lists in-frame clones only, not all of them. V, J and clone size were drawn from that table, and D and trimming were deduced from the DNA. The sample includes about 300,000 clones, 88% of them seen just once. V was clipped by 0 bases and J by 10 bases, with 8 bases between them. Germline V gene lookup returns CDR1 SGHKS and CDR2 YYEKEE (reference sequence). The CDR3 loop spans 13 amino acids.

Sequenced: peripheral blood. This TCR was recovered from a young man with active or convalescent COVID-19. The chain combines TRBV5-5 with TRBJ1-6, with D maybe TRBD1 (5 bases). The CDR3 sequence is CASSLEGQSPLHF. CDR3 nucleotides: TGTGCCAGCAGCTTGGAGGGGCAGTCACCCCTCCACTTT.